These T cell receptor beta chains were read from a single sample in a study of blood T cell repertoires in COVID-19. The protocol was immunoSEQ multiplex PCR, while the TCRdb copy is restricted to in-frame clones and leaves out a portion. The sample includes about 180,000 clones, about 81% of them seen just once. Sequences were obtained from peripheral blood. Receptors originate from an elderly woman with COVID-19, enrolled during active disease. CDR3s include the opening cysteine and the closing phenylalanine or tryptophan. A D gene is named only where the DNA matches it firmly. Clone size is given for some rows only: seen once, a few or many times, or a class if the clone is expanded.

j_gene	v_gene	d_gene	abundance	CDR3aa	CDR3nt
TRBJ2-2	TRBV15	TRBD1	.	CATSPGTGRSGELFF	TGTGCCACCAGCCCCGGGACAGGGAGAAGCGGGGAGCTGTTTTTT
TRBJ1-1	TRBV24-1	.	.	CATSDLNGTPNTEAFF	TGTGCCACCAGTGATTTGAACGGGACTCCGAACACTGAAGCTTTCTTT
TRBJ1-1	TRBV19	TRBD1	once	CASSAQTGGTEAFF	TGTGCCAGTAGTGCCCAGACAGGGGGCACTGAAGCTTTCTTT
TRBJ1-2	TRBV27	.	.	CASSFAGVYGYTF	TGTGCCAGCAGTTTCGCGGGAGTCTATGGCTACACCTTC
TRBJ2-3	TRBV21-1	.	.	CASSKLGTSGGWPDTQYF	TGTGCCAGCAGCAAACTCGGGACTAGCGGGGGGTGGCCAGATACGCAGTATTTT
TRBJ2-4	TRBV6-5	.	.	CASRRENIQYF	TGTGCCAGCAGGCGGGAAAACATTCAGTACTTC
TRBJ2-3	TRBV10-1	TRBD2	.	CASSAPLAGEGDTQYF	TGCGCCAGCAGTGCCCCCCTAGCGGGAGAAGGAGATACGCAGTATTTT
TRBJ2-7	TRBV19	.	few	CASSPERQSYEQYF	TGTGCCAGTAGTCCCGAGCGGCAGTCCTACGAGCAGTACTTC
TRBJ1-4	TRBV18	TRBD1	.	CASSLRDRATVVATNEKLFF	TGTGCCAGCTCACTCCGGGACAGGGCAACGGTTGTAGCAACTAATGAAAAACTGTTTTTT
TRBJ2-1	TRBV4-1	TRBD1	.	CASSPRVPGQSYNEQFF	TGCGCCAGCAGCCCAAGAGTTCCGGGACAGTCCTACAATGAGCAGTTCTTC
TRBJ2-3	TRBV28	TRBD2	.	CASSRGLAGTQYF	TGTGCCAGCAGCCGGGGACTAGCGGGGACGCAGTATTTT
TRBJ1-2	TRBV4-2	TRBD1	.	CASSQLGDSNYGYTF	TGTGCCAGCAGCCAATTGGGGGACAGTAACTATGGCTACACCTTC
TRBJ2-1	TRBV18	TRBD2	.	CASSGQPGLGAYNEQFF	TGTGCCAGCTCAGGACAACCGGGACTAGGGGCCTACAATGAGCAGTTCTTC
TRBJ2-3	TRBV3-1/TRBV3-2	TRBD2	many	CASSQASGATDTQYF	TGTGCCAGCAGCCAAGCCAGCGGGGCCACAGATACGCAGTATTTT
TRBJ2-1	TRBV5-4	.	.	CASRRSVSSYNEQFF	TGTGCCAGCCGGAGGAGCGTGAGCTCCTACAATGAGCAGTTCTTC
TRBJ1-5	TRBV7-3	.	.	CASSFDNSNQPQHF	TGTGCCAGCAGCTTCGACAATAGCAATCAGCCCCAGCATTTT
TRBJ2-1	TRBV28	TRBD2	.	CASWGGHEQFF	TGTGCCAGTTGGGGAGGGCATGAGCAGTTCTTC
TRBJ1-2	TRBV7-9	.	.	CASSPRGEGYTF	TGTGCCAGCAGCCCGCGGGGGGAGGGCTACACCTTC
TRBJ2-3	TRBV28	TRBD2	few	CASSLGQELAGVVGTDTQYF	TGTGCCAGCAGTTTAGGTCAGGAACTAGCGGGAGTCGTCGGCACAGATACGCAGTATTTT
TRBJ1-5	TRBV6-1	.	.	CASSEGRARGQPQHF	TGTGCCAGCAGTGAAGGCAGGGCCCGAGGTCAGCCCCAGCATTTT
TRBJ2-7	TRBV27	TRBD2	.	CASSLTLAGVYEQYF	TGTGCCAGCAGTCTAACCCTAGCGGGAGTCTACGAGCAGTACTTC
TRBJ2-3	TRBV6-5	.	.	CASSYIAGDTQYF	TGTGCCAGCAGTTACATCGCGGGGGATACGCAGTATTTT
TRBJ2-1	TRBV18	.	.	CASSPLNLQVYNEQFF	TGTGCCAGCTCACCACTAAACCTTCAGGTCTACAATGAGCAGTTCTTC
TRBJ1-1	TRBV15	TRBD1	.	CATSRERQGGSTEAFF	TGTGCCACCAGCAGAGAACGACAGGGGGGGAGCACTGAAGCTTTCTTT
TRBJ1-2	TRBV5-6	TRBD1	once	CASSFGQGAGGYTF	TGTGCCAGCAGCTTCGGGCAGGGGGCTGGGGGCTACACCTTC
TRBJ1-6	TRBV3-1/TRBV3-2	.	.	CASSQGTLNSPLHF	TGTGCCAGCAGCCAGGGGACTCTTAATTCACCCCTCCACTTT
TRBJ1-3	TRBV12-3/TRBV12-4	.	.	CASSQTAGNTIYF	TGTGCCAGCAGTCAGACAGCTGGAAACACCATATATTTT
TRBJ2-5	TRBV13	TRBD2	.	CATRTRGGQETQYF	TGTGCCACCCGGACTAGAGGTGGGCAAGAGACCCAGTACTTC
TRBJ2-7	TRBV2	TRBD2	.	CASSRVSGGYEQYF	TGTGCCAGCAGTCGGGTTAGCGGGGGTTACGAGCAGTACTTC
TRBJ1-1	TRBV28	.	few	CASSPSGEGMMNTEAFF	TGTGCCAGCAGTCCATCAGGGGAAGGGATGATGAACACTGAAGCTTTCTTT
TRBJ2-7	TRBV18	TRBD1	.	CASSRPGQGLWEQYF	TGTGCCAGCTCACGACCGGGACAGGGGTTATGGGAGCAGTACTTC
TRBJ1-5	TRBV27	TRBD1	.	CASMRGQGEIQPQHF	TGTGCCAGCATGAGGGGGCAGGGGGAAATTCAGCCCCAGCATTTT
TRBJ1-1	TRBV6-5	.	.	CASSYSLNLANTEAFF	TGTGCCAGCAGTTACTCGCTTAATCTGGCGAACACTGAAGCTTTCTTT
TRBJ2-7	TRBV3-1/TRBV3-2	.	.	CASSQVWRGGYEQYF	TGTGCCAGCAGCCAAGTTTGGCGGGGCGGGTACGAGCAGTACTTC
TRBJ2-3	TRBV7-6	TRBD2	.	CASSFPIGGDTQYF	TGTGCCAGCAGCTTTCCCATCGGGGGGGATACGCAGTATTTT
TRBJ1-4	TRBV4-1	.	.	CASSHRTVNEKLFF	TGCGCCAGCAGCCATAGGACAGTTAATGAAAAACTGTTTTTT
TRBJ2-7	TRBV5-1	TRBD1	.	CASSFDRGQYEQYF	TGCGCCAGCAGCTTTGACAGGGGGCAGTACGAGCAGTACTTC
TRBJ2-2	TRBV19	TRBD1	.	CASSPGQGNTGELFF	TGTGCCAGTAGCCCCGGACAGGGGAACACCGGGGAGCTGTTTTTT
TRBJ1-2	TRBV19	.	many	CASKDSLNYGYTF	TGTGCCAGCAAGGACAGTTTAAACTATGGCTACACCTTC
TRBJ1-2	TRBV18	.	.	CASSPQGINYGYTF	TGTGCCAGCTCACCGCAGGGAATCAACTATGGCTACACCTTC
TRBJ1-4	TRBV2	TRBD1	.	CATSGTGGEKLFF	TGTGCCACCTCCGGGACAGGTGGTGAAAAACTGTTTTTT